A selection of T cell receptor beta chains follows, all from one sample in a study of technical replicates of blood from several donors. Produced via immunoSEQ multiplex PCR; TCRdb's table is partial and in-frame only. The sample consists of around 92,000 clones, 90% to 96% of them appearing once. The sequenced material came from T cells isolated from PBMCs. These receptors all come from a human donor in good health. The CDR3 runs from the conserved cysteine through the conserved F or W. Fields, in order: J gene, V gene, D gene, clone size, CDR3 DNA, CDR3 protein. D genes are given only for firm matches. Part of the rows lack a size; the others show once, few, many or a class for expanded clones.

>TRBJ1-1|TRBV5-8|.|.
TGTGCCAGCAGCCACTGGGGAGGTCTAACAGGGAACACTGAAGCTTTCTTT
CASSHWGGLTGNTEAFF
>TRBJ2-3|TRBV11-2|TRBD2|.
TGTGCCAGCAGCTTAGGGGGACTAGCGGAGGGGGGCACAGATACGCAGTATTTT
CASSLGGLAEGGTDTQYF
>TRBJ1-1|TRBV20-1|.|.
TGCAGTGCTAGATTTGCGGCTGAAGCTTTCTTT
CSARFAAEAFF
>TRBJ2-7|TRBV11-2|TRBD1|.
TGTGCCAGCAGCTTAGAAACCGGGACAGGGGGGACCTACGAGCAGTACTTC
CASSLETGTGGTYEQYF
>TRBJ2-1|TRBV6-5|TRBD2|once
TGTGCCAGCCGTCGGGGGGTCAGCTACAATGAGCAGTTCTTC
CASRRGVSYNEQFF
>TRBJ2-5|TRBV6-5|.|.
TGTGCCAGCAGCGATCACCCTCGGGGGGCGAAGACCCAGTACTTC
CASSDHPRGAKTQYF
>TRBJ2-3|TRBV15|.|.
TGTGCCACCAGCACCCAGACTATCACAGATACGCAGTATTTT
CATSTQTITDTQYF
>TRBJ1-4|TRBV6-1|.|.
TGTGCCAGCAGTGACAGCGCGAATGAAAAACTGTTTTTT
CASSDSANEKLFF
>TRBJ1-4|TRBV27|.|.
TGTGCCAGCAGTTTCCGGGGTAATGAAAAACTGTTTTTT
CASSFRGNEKLFF
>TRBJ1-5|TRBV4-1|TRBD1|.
TGCGCCAGCAGCCACGAGACAGGGACTTATCAGCCCCAGCATTTT
CASSHETGTYQPQHF
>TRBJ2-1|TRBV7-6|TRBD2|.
TGTGCCAGCAGCCGCGAGCGGGAAAGCTCCTACAATGAGCAGTTCTTC
CASSRERESSYNEQFF
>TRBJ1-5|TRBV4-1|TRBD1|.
TGCGCCAGCAGCCAAGGACAGGGGATTACTAGCAATCAGCCCCAGCATTTT
CASSQGQGITSNQPQHF
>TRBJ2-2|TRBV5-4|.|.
TGTGCCAGCAGCACCTCAGCCGGGGAGCTGTTTTTT
CASSTSAGELFF
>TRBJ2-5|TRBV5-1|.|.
TGCGCCAGCAGCTTGGGGACAGTTCAAGAGACCCAGTACTTC
CASSLGTVQETQYF
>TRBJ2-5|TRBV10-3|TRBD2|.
TGTGCCATCAGTGCTAGCGGCCAAGAGACCCAGTACTTC
CAISASGQETQYF
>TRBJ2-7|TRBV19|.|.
TGTGCCAGTAGTCACTCGGACGAGCAGTACTTC
CASSHSDEQYF
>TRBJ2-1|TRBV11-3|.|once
TGTGCCAGCAGCCTCAGCCCCCCGGGTGGAGGGGACTCAGATGAGCAGTTCTTC
CASSLSPPGGGDSDEQFF
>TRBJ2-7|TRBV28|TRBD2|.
TGTGCCAGCACAAGGACTAGCGGGCTCCACGAGCAGTACTTC
CASTRTSGLHEQYF
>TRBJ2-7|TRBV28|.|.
TGTGCCAGCAGTATACCAGCCTACGAGCAGTACTTC
CASSIPAYEQYF
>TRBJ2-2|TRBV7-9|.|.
TGTGCCAGCAGCGCCATGGGGGGGCAATACACCGGGGAGCTGTTTTTT
CASSAMGGQYTGELFF
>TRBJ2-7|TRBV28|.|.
TGTGCCAGCAGAACAGGCCCCTACGAGCAGTACTTC
CASRTGPYEQYF
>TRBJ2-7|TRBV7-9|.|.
TGTGCCAGCAGCTTAGGCAGTTCCATCTCCTACGAGCAGTACTTC
CASSLGSSISYEQYF
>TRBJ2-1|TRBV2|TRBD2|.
TGTGCCAGCAGTGACATAGCGGGAGGCAACAATGAGCAGTTCTTC
CASSDIAGGNNEQFF
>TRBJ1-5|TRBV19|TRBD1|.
TGTGCCAGTAGTCTTCCCCGGGACAGACCCAATCAGCCCCAGCATTTT
CASSLPRDRPNQPQHF
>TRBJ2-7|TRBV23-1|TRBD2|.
TGCGCCAGCAGTCAAGAGAAGCGGGGTGAGGAAAACGAGCAGTACTTC
CASSQEKRGEENEQYF
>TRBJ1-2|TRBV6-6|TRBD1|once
TGTGCCAGCAATTCCCCTCAGGGGGCGGACTATGGCTACACCTTC
CASNSPQGADYGYTF
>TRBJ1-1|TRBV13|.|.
TGTGCCAGCAGCCAATACAGGGAAACTGAAGCTTTCTTT
CASSQYRETEAFF
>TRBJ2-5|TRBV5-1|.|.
TGCGCCAGCAGCTTGGGACAGATAGAGACCCAGTACTTC
CASSLGQIETQYF
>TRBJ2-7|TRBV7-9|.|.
TGTGCCAGCAGCATTTCTAGGGAGCAGTACTTC
CASSISREQYF
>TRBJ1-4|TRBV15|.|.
TGTGCCACCAGCAAAACAGGGCCATTCGAAAAACTGTTTTTT
CATSKTGPFEKLFF
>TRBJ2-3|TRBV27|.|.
TGTGCCAGCAGCCCTAAAGGCACAGATACGCAGTATTTT
CASSPKGTDTQYF
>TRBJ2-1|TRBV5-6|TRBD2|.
TGTGCCAGCAGCCCAGTCGGGGGGGGGCCCGGCGATGAGCAGTTCTTC
CASSPVGGGPGDEQFF
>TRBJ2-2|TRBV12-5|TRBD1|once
TGTGCTAGTGGAATTAAATCGGACAGGCGCGCCGGGGAGCTGTTTTTT
CASGIKSDRRAGELFF
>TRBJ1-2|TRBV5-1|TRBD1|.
TGCGCCAGCAGCGCAATGACAGGGGGCGCGGAAGGCTACACCTTC
CASSAMTGGAEGYTF
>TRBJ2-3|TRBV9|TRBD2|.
TGTGCCAGCAGCCCCGCTAGAGCGGGGGGATTGGCAGATACGCAGTATTTT
CASSPARAGGLADTQYF
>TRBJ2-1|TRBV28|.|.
TGTGCCAGCAGTTTCTCCCGTTCAGGAGGACTACATGAGCAGTTCTTC
CASSFSRSGGLHEQFF
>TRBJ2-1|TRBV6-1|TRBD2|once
TGTGCCAGCAGTGACGTACTAGCGGGAGGAGTTTTCAATGAGCAGTTCTTC
CASSDVLAGGVFNEQFF
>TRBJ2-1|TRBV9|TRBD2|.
TGTGCCAGCAGCGTAGCACTAGCGGGCGCCGATGAGCAGTTCTTC
CASSVALAGADEQFF
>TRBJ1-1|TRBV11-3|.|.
TGTGCCAGCAGCTTAGTAGGACGTTGGGGCCACATGAACACTGAAGCTTTCTTT
CASSLVGRWGHMNTEAFF
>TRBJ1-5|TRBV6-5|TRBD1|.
TGTGCCAGCCACCCTGGGGACAGTAGCAATCAGCCCCAGCATTTT
CASHPGDSSNQPQHF
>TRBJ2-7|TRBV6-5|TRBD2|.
TGTGCCAGCAGTTACTCGTCCGCTAGCGGGGCTCGGGAGCAGTACTTC
CASSYSSASGAREQYF
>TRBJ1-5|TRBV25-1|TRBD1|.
TGTGCCAGCAGTGAGGAGGACAGGGGCCAGCCCCAGCATTTT
CASSEEDRGQPQHF
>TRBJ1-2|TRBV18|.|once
TGTGCCAGCTCACCACCGCCGGCAGGGGATGGCTACACCTTC
CASSPPPAGDGYTF
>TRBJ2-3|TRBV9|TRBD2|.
TGTGCCAGCAGCGTAGGCAGCGGACTAGCGGGAGTCGGGACAGATACGCAGTATTTT
CASSVGSGLAGVGTDTQYF